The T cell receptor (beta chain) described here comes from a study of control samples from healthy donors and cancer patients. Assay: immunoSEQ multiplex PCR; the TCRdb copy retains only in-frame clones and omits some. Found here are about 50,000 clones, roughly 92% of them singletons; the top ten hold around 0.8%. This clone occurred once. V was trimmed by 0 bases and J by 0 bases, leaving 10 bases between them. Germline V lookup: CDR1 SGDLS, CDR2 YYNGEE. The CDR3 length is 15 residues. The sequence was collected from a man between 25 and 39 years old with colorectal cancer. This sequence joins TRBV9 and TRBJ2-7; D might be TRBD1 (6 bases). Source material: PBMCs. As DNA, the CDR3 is TGTGCCAGCAGCGTAGATAACAGGGCCTCCTACGAGCAGTACTTC. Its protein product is CASSVDNRASYEQYF.